This TCR beta chain appears in the sequencing data of a study of post-analysis software for immune sequencing data. With regard to this clonotype: The target antigen is unknown.

The CDR3 spans 13 residues. The ends lost 6 bases at V and 6 bases at J; junction bases unmatched: 4. The V gene's germline CDR1 is LGHDT and CDR2 YNNKEL (reference sequence). Incorporated into the TCR beta cDNA libraries were unique molecular identifiers, which served to reduce PCR and sequencing biases. Input amounts of 1 to 10 million T cells were used. These gave about 500,000 cDNA molecules, so each molecule approximated one T cell. Each CDR3 protein is one row after TCRdb ran MiXCR on the PCR reads. The repertoire holds about 400,000 distinct CDR3 sequences, with roughly 36% as singletons. Study-level points and caveats: Batch-mates among the samples co-clustered strongly by F measure. Compared against controls, patients with multiple sclerosis displayed significantly lower normalized Chao1 diversity. In patients, TRBV5-6, TRBV5-1 and TRBV20-1 belonged to about five TRBV segments found more frequently than in controls.

The rearrangement joins TRBV3-1 to TRBJ1-4, with TRBD1 identical over 7 bases. Sequencing used blood. The source of this sequence is a girl aged 10 to 17 with multiple sclerosis. The CDR3 region is CASSRQGDEKLFF. The CDR3 DNA follows: TGTGCCAGCAGTCGACAGGGTGATGAAAAACTGTTTTTT. Complete variable domain (other parts from reference TRBV3-1 and TRBJ1-4): DTAVSQTPKYLVTQMGNDKSIKCEQNLGHDTMYWYKQDSKKFLKIMFSYNNKELIINETVPNRFSPKSPDKAHLNLHINSLELGDSAVYFCASSRQGDEKLFFGSGTQLSVL.